This T cell receptor beta chain was identified in a study of beta chain features in type 1 diabetes. There was one heparinised blood draw per donor, averaging around 100 mL. Reverse transcribing all isolated RNA meant expressed TCRB transcripts were sequenced. The repertoire was sequenced with immunoSEQ multiplex PCR; TCRdb's copy has only in-frame clones and lacks some. The table has roughly 170,000 clones, about 13% seen once; the top ten hold 0.62%. V lost 1 base to trimming and J lost 1 base, with 10 bases between them. CDR3 size: 15 residues. Germline V gene sequence: CDR1 SGHVS, CDR2 FNYEAQ. The source is a woman between 18 and 30 years old in good health. The sample consisted of central memory CD4+ T cells from blood. The genes are TRBV7-6 and TRBJ1-1; D is uncertain. DNA of the CDR3: TGTGCCAGCAGCTTAGGATGGGCGGGGAACACTGAAGCTTTCTTT. This encodes CASSLGWAGNTEAFF.